This record covers a single T cell receptor (beta chain). Its specificity is unknown. Patients who underwent sequencing had shown CD8+CD57+ cell expansion by flow cytometry. Patients, without exception, had severe acquired aplastic anemia. By the time of blood sampling, patients had still received no therapy. The data stem from a study of CD8+CD57+ T cells in acquired aplastic anemia. At the level of the study: The average for DNA from sorted CD4+ and CD8+ cells was roughly 3 ug.

It was genomic DNA that served as the template for profiling TCR beta VDJ and CDR3. TCRdb redid the calling of the reads with MiXCR, one entry per CDR3 protein. The sample records about half a million distinct CDR3 sequences, over 25% being singletons. The CDR3 contains 15 residues. Between the trimmed V and J ends, which lost 3 bases and 3 bases, there was a span of 16 bases. Germline V gene data show CDR1 as SGDLS and CDR2 as YYNGEE. Regarding the study as a whole: A significant difference in CD8+ Simpson's diversity between patients and controls was not found.

This TCR was recovered from a human donor with aplastic anemia. The rearrangement uses TRBV9 and TRBJ2-7, with a possible D match to TRBD1 (6 bases). Specimen: sorted CD4+, CD8+, or CD8+CD57+ T cells (not recorded which) from PBMCs. DNA for the CDR3: TGTGCCAGCAGCGCTGGGGACAACCGATTCTACGAGCAGTACTTC. This gives the protein CASSAGDNRFYEQYF.